This T cell receptor (beta chain) emerged from a study of blood T cells in healthy people across ages. Study as a whole: About one barcoded beta molecule per two T cells was the capture yield of template switching.

For the second PCR, which ran for 7 to 11 cycles, a sample-barcoded 5' primer and a J-beta primer mix were used. TCRdb independently ran MiXCR on the 5' RACE reads; one entry per CDR3 protein. The profile shows over 600,000 distinct CDR3 sequences, about 45% of them singletons. This clonotype was counted only a few times. Healthy Caucasian individuals from Russia aged roughly 6 to 100 served as donors. Every donor contributed around 10 milliliters of peripheral blood by blood draw. The CDR3 is 14 residues long. Germline V CDR1 and CDR2: ENHRY, SYGVKD. The germline V and J ends were trimmed by 10 bases and 5 bases, with 20 bases remaining between them.

This clonotype originated in a man older than 75 in good health. The V call is TRBV10-3, the J call TRBJ1-2, with D possibly being TRBD1 (6 bases). Sequencing used blood. The CDR3 coding sequence is TGTGCCACCAGGGAGGGAGGAGGGGGATATGGCTACACCTTC. It is translated as CATREGGGGYGYTF.